This TCR beta chain was sequenced during a study of blood T cell repertoires in COVID-19. The repertoire was sequenced with immunoSEQ multiplex PCR; TCRdb's copy has only in-frame clones and lacks some. The repertoire holds almost 200,000 clones, with 89% as singletons. The age range of participants was roughly 18 to 90 years, with residence in approximately 25 US areas. Participants reported their clinical history, and cohort assignment relied on those reports. The CDR3 length is 14 residues. With V trimmed by 6 bases and J by 9 bases, 6 bases remained unmatched. Germline V lookup: CDR1 SGHDN, CDR2 FVKESK.

The genes are TRBV14 and TRBJ1-6, with 9 bases lining up with TRBD1. The material sequenced was PBMCs or T cells enriched from blood (not recorded which). The sequence derives from a young woman who had recovered from COVID-19. The CDR3, as DNA: TGTGCCAGCAGGGAACAGGGGGCAGGTTCACCCCTCCACTTT. Its protein is CASREQGAGSPLHF.